Reported below is one TCR beta chain. TCRdb reanalyzed the 5' RACE reads and collapses them to one entry per CDR3 protein, without DNA. The sample table sets out approximately 400,000 distinct CDR3 sequences. These data are taken from a study of monozygotic twins with inflammatory bowel disease. The clonotype originates from a human donor with ulcerative colitis or Crohn's disease, or a healthy co-twin of an affected twin (not recorded which). The sample taken for sequencing was blood.

The CDR3 is CASSQDQGGSYEQYF. V gene TRBV4-1 combines with J gene TRBJ2-7; TCRdb's D gene call, TRBD1, goes unchecked for lack of DNA. CDR1 is MGHRA and CDR2 is YSYEKL in the germline V gene. CDR3 length: 15 residues.